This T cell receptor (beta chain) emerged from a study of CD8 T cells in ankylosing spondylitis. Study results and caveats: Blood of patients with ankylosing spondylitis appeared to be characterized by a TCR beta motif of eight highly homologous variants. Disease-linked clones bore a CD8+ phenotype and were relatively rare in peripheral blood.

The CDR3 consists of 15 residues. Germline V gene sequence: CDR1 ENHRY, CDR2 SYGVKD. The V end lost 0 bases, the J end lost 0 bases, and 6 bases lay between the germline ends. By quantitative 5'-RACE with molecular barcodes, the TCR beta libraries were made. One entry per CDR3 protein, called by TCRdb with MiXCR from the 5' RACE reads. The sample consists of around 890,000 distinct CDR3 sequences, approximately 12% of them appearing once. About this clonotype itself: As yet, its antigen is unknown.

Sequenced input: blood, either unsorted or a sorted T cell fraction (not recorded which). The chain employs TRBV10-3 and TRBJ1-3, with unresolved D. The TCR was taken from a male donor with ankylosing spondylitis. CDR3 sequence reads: CAISESSGSGNTIYF. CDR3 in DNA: TGTGCCATCAGTGAGTCGTCAGGCTCTGGAAACACCATATATTTT.